The T cell receptor beta chain described here comes from a study of cytomegalovirus exposure and HLA in healthy donors. The overall study: Previous work identified roughly 120 million unique TCR beta sequences from roughly 180 million T cells. Early release data held approximately 81 million unique TCRs from HLA-typed donors.

The PCR used 60 Vbeta and 13 Jbeta primers. The assay was immunoSEQ multiplex PCR, and TCRdb's table has in-frame clones only and misses some. There are 300,000 or so clones in the sample; 84% occur only once, and 1.5% to 2% lies in the top ten. Germline V gene data show CDR1 as SGHRS and CDR2 as YFSETQ. CDR3 size: 17 residues. Deletions cut 4 bases from V and 4 bases from J, with 23 bases between. This sequence originates from a woman in her thirties or forties in good health and CMV-seropositive. The chain couples TRBV5-1 to TRBJ2-5; perhaps TRBD2 as D (5 bases). Material: PBMCs. CDR3 bases: TGCGCCAGCAGCCCGGGCCGGGGTTTAGCATTATCAGAGACCCAGTACTTC. Protein sequence: CASSPGRGLALSETQYF.